This T cell receptor (beta chain) was sequenced in a study of identical twins. Study-level results: Insertion counts were lower in abundant cord blood beta clonotypes, a trend that memory repertoires did not show.

The CDR3 is 16 amino acids. Germline CDR1 and CDR2: MGHRA and YSYEKL. The ends lost 3 bases at V and 2 bases at J; junction bases unmatched: 7. A single record per CDR3 protein comes from TCRdb applying MiXCR to the 5' RACE reads. The sample lists 1.5 million to 2 million distinct CDR3 sequences, roughly 35% seen once, with under 0.35% in the top ten. Worth noting for this clonotype: Its antigen is unknown.

The chain employs TRBV4-1 and TRBJ2-3, with 8 bases fitting TRBD1. This TCR came from a newborn girl in good health. Sequencing was performed on cord blood. Here the CDR3 reads CASSHWTGPDTDTQYF. The CDR3 coding sequence is TGCGCCAGCAGCCACTGGACAGGGCCTGACACAGATACGCAGTATTTT.